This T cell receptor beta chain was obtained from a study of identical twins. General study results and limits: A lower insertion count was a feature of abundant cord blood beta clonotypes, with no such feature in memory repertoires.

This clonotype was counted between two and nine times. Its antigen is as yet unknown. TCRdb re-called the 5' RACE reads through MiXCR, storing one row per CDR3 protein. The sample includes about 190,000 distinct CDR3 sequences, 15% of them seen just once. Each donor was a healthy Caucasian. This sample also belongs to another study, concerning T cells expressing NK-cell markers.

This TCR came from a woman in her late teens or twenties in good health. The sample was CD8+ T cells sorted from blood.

The CDR3 loop is CASSQEGESLYEQYF. The CDR3 nucleotides are TGCGCCAGCAGCCAAGAGGGGGAGTCACTTTACGAGCAGTACTTC. V usage is TRBV4-3 and J usage is TRBJ2-7; D may be TRBD1 or TRBD2 (5 bases each). This CDR3 is 15 amino acids long. CDR1 LGHNA and CDR2 YSLEER come from the germline V gene. Trimming took 0 bases from V and 4 from J, leaving 13 bases between them.